Below, 16 T cell receptor beta chains from the same sample are listed, as sequenced in a study of vaccination effects on CD4 cells after COVID-19. Measured with immunoSEQ multiplex PCR; TCRdb has only the in-frame clones, and not every one. The sample carries some 70,000 clones, 81% recorded once. Antigen-specific CD4+ T cells expanded by the ViraFEST assay with viral peptide pools were then sequenced. It was after 10 days of culture that CD4+ T cells were isolated. Each participant was given two doses of one vaccine (BNT162b2 or mRNA-1273). The antigens of these receptors remain unknown. The source material was CD4+ T cells from PBMCs cultured with HCoV-229E spike peptides, sampled after COVID-19 vaccination. The receptors derive from a human donor who received a COVID-19 vaccine.

V usage is TRBV12-5 and J usage is TRBJ2-7; 7 nucleotides line up with TRBD1. Germline values: CDR1 LGHNT, CDR2 FRNRAP. This CDR3 contains 13 residues. V lost 10 bases, J lost 4 bases, and 10 bases stayed unmatched. CDR3 nucleotides: TGTGCTACCTACTCCCAGGACAGGTACGAGCAGTACGTC. Protein product: CATYSQDRYEQYV.

The chain couples TRBV28 to TRBJ1-3; 8 bases agree with TRBD1. Unmatched junction bases numbered 8, after V lost 6 bases and J lost 4 bases. This CDR3 contains 15 residues. Germline values: CDR1 MDHEN, CDR2 SYDVKM. CDR3 region: CASSPDRGEGNTIYF. In nucleotides, the CDR3 is TGTGCCAGCAGCCCCGACAGGGGAGAAGGAAACACCATATATTTT.

The genes are TRBV25-1 and TRBJ1-1; D possibly corresponds to TRBD1 (5 bases). CDR3 length: 17 amino acids. Trimming cost V 0 bases and J 1 base, with 15 bases left between them. Germline V gives CDR1 MGHDK, CDR2 SYGVNS. CDR3 amino acids: CASSEYFFGTANTEAFF. CDR3 nucleotide sequence: TGTGCCAGCAGTGAATATTTCTTTGGGACGGCGAACACTGAAGCTTTCTTT.

The chain joins TRBV29-1 to TRBJ2-2; D is perhaps TRBD1 (5 bases). The CDR3 spans 13 residues. Per germline, CDR1 SQVTM and CDR2 ANQGSEA. Trimming cost V 4 bases and J 2 bases, with 8 bases left between them. The CDR3 DNA reads TGCAGCGTTGGGACACTAAACACCGGGGAGCTGTTTTTT. Translation: CSVGTLNTGELFF.

This chain uses TRBV7-8 with TRBJ2-1, with D unresolved. The V gene lost 2 bases and the J gene lost 5 bases, with 10 bases spanning the gap. This CDR3 spans 14 amino acids. Per the germline V gene, CDR1 is SGHVS and CDR2 is FQNEAQ. CDR3 sequence: CASSLLRQNNEQFF. CDR3 nucleotides: TGTGCCAGCAGCTTACTTCGGCAGAACAATGAGCAGTTCTTC.

The V and J genes are TRBV4-2 and TRBJ2-2; D uncertain. V lost 0 bases to trimming and J lost 0 bases, with 5 bases between them. Germline CDR1 LGHNA, CDR2 YNFKEQ. The CDR3 consists of 15 residues. The CDR3: CASSQETANTGELFF. The DNA for the CDR3 is TGTGCCAGCAGCCAAGAAACAGCGAACACCGGGGAGCTGTTTTTT.

This clone has only one observation. At the DNA level, this CDR3 is encoded by other sequences in the same sample as well. V usage is TRBV5-1 and J usage is TRBJ2-5; TRBD1 matches 11 bases. Unmatched junction bases numbered 1, after V lost 2 bases and J lost 4 bases. Germline CDR1 is SGHRS and CDR2 is YFSETQ. The CDR3 extends over 14 amino acids. CDR3 residues: CASSFGTGGETQYF. The CDR3, as DNA: TGCGCCAGCAGCTTTGGGACAGGGGGAGAGACCCAGTACTTC.

As to this clone: Other DNA sequences in this sample translate to the same CDR3. V and J are TRBV27 and TRBJ2-3; D call uncertain. V lost 2 bases to trimming and J lost 2 bases, with 11 bases between them. The length of the CDR3 is 15 residues. CDR1 and CDR2 (germline): MNHEY, SMNVEV (reference sequence). The CDR3 here is CASSLNSLYTDTQYF. As DNA, the CDR3 is TGTGCCAGCAGTTTAAACTCGCTATACACAGATACGCAGTATTTT.

J is TRBJ2-1 and V is TRBV14, with 12 bases identical to TRBD2. V trimming: 4 bases; J trimming: 8 bases; junction bases outside the gene matches: 12. Germline CDR1 SGHDN, CDR2 FVKESK. The CDR3 loop spans 17 amino acids. The CDR3 sequence is CASSRTLAGGFPYEQFF. In DNA form, the CDR3 reads TGTGCCAGCAGCCGGACTCTAGCGGGGGGGTTCCCTTATGAGCAGTTCTTC.

The gene calls are TRBV2 and TRBJ2-7; 12 nucleotides agree with TRBD1. Per the germline V gene, CDR1 is SNHLY and CDR2 is FYNNEI. The CDR3 runs 14 residues. V lost 7 bases and J lost 4; bases outside the gene matches: 5. CDR3 sequence: CASTRDRGPYEQYV. In nucleotides, the CDR3 is TGTGCCAGCACTAGGGACAGGGGGCCGTACGAGCAGTACGTC.

This clone was detected only once. The chain employs TRBV5-1 and TRBJ1-2; 8 nucleotides match TRBD1. J lost 2 bases, V lost 2 bases, and 2 bases had no gene match. CDR3 length: 14 residues. Germline CDR1 SGHRS, CDR2 YFSETQ. The CDR3 sequence: CASSFDRGNYGYTF. The CDR3 DNA sequence: TGCGCCAGCAGCTTCGACAGGGGAAACTATGGCTACACCTTC.

CDR3 in DNA: TGTGCCAGCAGTAACCTAGCGGGGGGGAACTATGAGCAGTTCTTC. Encoded protein: CASSNLAGGNYEQFF. V gene TRBV2 combines with J gene TRBJ2-1; 12 nucleotides align to TRBD2. Per germline, CDR1 SNHLY and CDR2 FYNNEI. The CDR3 is 15 amino acids. V was clipped by 5 bases and J by 8 bases; unmatched bases: 7. Full variable domain (outside the CDR3, taken from reference TRBV2 and TRBJ2-1): EPEVTQTPSHQVTQMGQEVILRCVPISNHLYFYWYRQILGQKVEFLVSFYNNEISEKSEIFDDQFSVERPDGSNFTLKIRSTKLEDSAMYFCASSNLAGGNYEQFFGPGTRLTVL.

The V and J genes are TRBV18 and TRBJ1-1; D is undetermined. V was pared by 4 bases and J by 0 bases, with 21 bases between. Germline CDR1 is KGHSH and CDR2 is LQKENI. The CDR3 loop spans 18 amino acids. For the CDR3, the DNA is TGTGCCAGCTCACGTGGAGGATGGGGTCTCGAAGTGAACACTGAAGCTTTCTTT. Protein: CASSRGGWGLEVNTEAFF.

This clone has just a few counts. The chain couples TRBV2 to TRBJ2-7; TRBD1 matches at 10 bases. Germline V gene data show CDR1 as SNHLY and CDR2 as FYNNEI. The CDR3 sequence is 14 residues long. The ends lost 6 bases at V and 5 bases at J; junction bases unmatched: 7. DNA for the CDR3: TGTGCCAGCAGCTATTCCGGGACAGGGGACGAGCAGTACGTC. It codes for CASSYSGTGDEQYV.

This clone was counted a single time. The rearrangement joins TRBV18 to TRBJ1-2; D is perhaps TRBD1 (5 bases). CDR1 is KGHSH, CDR2 LQKENI, per germline. This CDR3 contains 14 residues. Between the trimmed V and J ends, which lost 3 bases and 3 bases, there was a span of 11 bases. CDR3 nucleotide sequence: TGTGCCAGCTCACCGCCCGGGACTGACTATGGCTACACCTTC. Translation gives CASSPPGTDYGYTF.

J is TRBJ2-3 and V is TRBV6-1; 8 bases map to TRBD2. The CDR3 contains 15 residues. V shed 3 bases, J shed 0 bases, and the junction held 2 bases outside the gene matches. Germline V gene sequence: CDR1 MNHNS, CDR2 SASEGT. CDR3 DNA sequence: TGTGCCAGCAGTGAGTTAGCGGGGAGCACAGATACGCAGTATTTT. As protein: CASSELAGSTDTQYF.